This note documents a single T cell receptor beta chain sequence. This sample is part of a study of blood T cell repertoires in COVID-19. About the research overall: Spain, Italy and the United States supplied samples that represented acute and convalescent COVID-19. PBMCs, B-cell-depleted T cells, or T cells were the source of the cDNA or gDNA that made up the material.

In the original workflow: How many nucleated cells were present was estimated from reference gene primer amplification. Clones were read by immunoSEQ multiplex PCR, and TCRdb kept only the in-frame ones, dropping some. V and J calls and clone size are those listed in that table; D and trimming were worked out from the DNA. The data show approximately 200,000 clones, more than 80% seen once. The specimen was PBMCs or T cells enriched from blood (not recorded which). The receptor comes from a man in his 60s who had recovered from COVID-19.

CDR3 in DNA: TGCAGCGTTACGGGACAGGCGGACGGGGAGCTGTTTTTT. Protein product: CSVTGQADGELFF. The V call is TRBV29-1, the J call TRBJ2-2, with 8 bases matching TRBD1. Germline lookup yields CDR1 SQVTM and CDR2 ANQGSEA. The CDR3 runs 13 residues. The trim removed 5 bases at V and 7 bases at J, leaving 6 bases unmatched.